The clone carrying this T cell receptor (beta chain) has just one count. What it binds is unknown. Treatment here: oral pan-JAK inhibitor, 5-10 mg twice daily. Researchers took lesional scalp punch biopsies and peripheral blood from people who were alopecia areata patients. The data derive from a study of CD8+ T cells in alopecia areata. About the research overall: Affected scalp percentage determined the severity score of treated patients. Study-level results: Resident alphabeta T-cell populations of normal skin are likewise subject to sequencing in scalp samples. With one nonresponder, baseline CD8+ expansion's link to response remains uncertain. Numerous clones, expanded in lesions, remained in scalp and blood during tofacitinib.

RNA extraction was followed by reverse transcription into cDNA, which acted as the sequencing template. Data came from immunoSEQ multiplex PCR; TCRdb stores just in-frame clones and leaves some out. The sample yields about 3,900 clones, approximately 66% seen once. V shed 3 bases and J 6 bases; nucleotides not matched to a gene: 5. Germline-derived CDR1 and CDR2 are LNHDA and SQIVND (reference sequence). CDR3 size: 13 residues. This chain joins TRBV19 and TRBJ2-7, with 7 positions matching TRBD2. The sequencing used skin, collected at week 24, from a patient treated with tofacitinib. This receptor was taken from a human donor with alopecia areata. In DNA form, the CDR3 reads TGTGCCAGTAGTATGGAGGGAGGGGCCGAGCAGTACTTC. This gives the protein CASSMEGGAEQYF.